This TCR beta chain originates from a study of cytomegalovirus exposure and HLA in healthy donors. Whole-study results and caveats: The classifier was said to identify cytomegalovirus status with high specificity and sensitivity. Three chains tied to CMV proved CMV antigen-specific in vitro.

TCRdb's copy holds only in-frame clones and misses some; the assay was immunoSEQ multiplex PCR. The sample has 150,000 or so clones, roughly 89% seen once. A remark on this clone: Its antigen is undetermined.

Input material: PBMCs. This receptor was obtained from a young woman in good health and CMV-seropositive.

CDR3 DNA: TGTGCCAGCATACCAGGGGTCGGTGGGTATCAGCCCCAGCATTTT. Its protein is CASIPGVGGYQPQHF. V and J are TRBV6-1 and TRBJ1-5; D is perhaps TRBD1 (6 bases). V lost 7 bases, J lost 5 bases, and 18 bases lay in between. The CDR3 sequence is 15 residues long. Germline values: CDR1 MNHNS, CDR2 SASEGT.